This T cell receptor (beta chain) was captured by sequencing in a study of OX40 agonist ivuxolimab in advanced cancers. TCRdb's table, derived via immunoSEQ multiplex PCR, lists solely in-frame clones and lacks some. The table shows nearly 80,000 clones, with roughly 88% occurring only once. Whole-study findings and limits: Partial responders treated at 0.1-3.0 mg/kg exhibited clonal expansion among the lowest measured. Clones of CD4+ and CD8+ blood T cells grew by week 6 at doses of 0.1 to 3.0 mg/kg.

Details on this clone: No antigen is known for it.

CDR1 SGDLS and CDR2 YYNGEE come from the germline V gene. The length of the CDR3 is 16 residues. With 3 bases clipped from V and 7 bases from J, the junction kept 11 bases outside the gene matches. This clonotype originated in an adult with an advanced solid tumor such as melanoma, head and neck, liver or kidney cancer. J is TRBJ2-2 and V is TRBV9; 8 bases map to TRBD2. Source: CD4+ or CD8+ T cells sorted from blood, taken in a trial of the OX40 agonist ivuxolimab. CDR3: CASSGAAGGSIGELFF. The CDR3 bases are TGTGCCAGCAGCGGGGCCGCGGGAGGATCGATCGGGGAGCTGTTTTTT. The full variable domain, rest sourced from reference TRBV9 and TRBJ2-2, is DSGVTQTPKHLITATGQRVTLRCSPRSGDLSVYWYQQSLDQGLQFLIQYYNGEERAKGNILERFSAQQFPDLHSELNLSSLELGDSALYFCASSGAAGGSIGELFFGEGSRLTVL.